What follows are 8 T cell receptor beta chains derived from one specimen sequenced in a study of glioma-infiltrating T cells. The iRepertoire nested amplicon-rescue multiplex PCR amplified TCR alpha and beta CDR3s from RNA. MiXCR, applied by TCRdb to the multiplex PCR reads, yields one record per CDR3 protein. The table includes fewer than 500,000 distinct CDR3 sequences, 41% detected once. The sequencing sample was made of glioma tissue, nonneoplastic brain tissue, or PBMCs (not recorded which). The receptors shown here come from a human donor with low-grade glioma or glioblastoma, undergoing nonglioma brain surgery, or in good health (not recorded which).

This clonotype has at least ten counts. V is TRBV6-1 and J is TRBJ2-5; tentative D call: TRBD1 (5 bases). The CDR3 spans 15 residues. Germline V gives CDR1 MNHNS, CDR2 SASEGT. The germline V and J ends were trimmed by 2 bases and 2 bases, with 12 bases remaining between them. The chain's CDR3 is CASSEIRGWQETQYF. CDR3 nucleotides: TGTGCCAGCAGTGAAATAAGGGGCTGGCAAGAGACCCAGTACTTC.

This clonotype was seen only a few times. A read error may be the cause here, since a much bigger clone is one base away. The V gene is TRBV5-4, the J gene TRBJ2-3; 8 nucleotides agree with TRBD2. The CDR3 length is 15 residues. Germline values: CDR1 SGHNT, CDR2 YYREEE (reference sequence). The CDR3 region has the DNA TGTGCCAACAGCTTGGTGGCGGGAGGAGCAGATACGCAGTATTTT. Amino acids: CANSLVAGGADTQYF.

This clonotype has only a few counts. The DNA of the CDR3 is TGTGCCAGCAGCTTAGAATCGGGACAGGGCGATACGCAGTATTTT. As protein: CASSLESGQGDTQYF. The rearrangement joins TRBV7-2 to TRBJ2-3; 9 bases align to TRBD1. Losses at the gene ends were 1 base for V and 6 bases for J; bases not matched to a gene: 5. The CDR3 has 15 amino acids. The V gene's germline CDR1 is SGHTA and CDR2 FQGNSA.

This clonotype was observed a handful of times. This sequence joins TRBV20-1 and TRBJ2-5; the D is unclear. The CDR3 runs to 15 residues. Looked up from germline, CDR1 is DFQATT and CDR2 is SNEGSKA (reference sequence). V was trimmed by 0 bases and J by 0 bases, leaving 11 bases between them. The CDR3 coding sequence is TGCAGTGCTAGAGAGGCGCTGCTGTACCAAGAGACCCAGTACTTC. Translated, it gives CSAREALLYQETQYF.

The chain employs TRBV29-1 and TRBJ2-3; weak D call: TRBD2 (5 bases). Germline V gene sequence: CDR1 SQVTM, CDR2 ANQGSEA. This CDR3 spans 14 amino acids. Trimming shortened V by 8 bases and J by 5 bases, and 20 bases separated the two germline ends. CDR3 nucleotide sequence: TGCAGCATAAGCCAGAACGGGAACCAAGATACGCAGTATTTT. This sequence encodes CSISQNGNQDTQYF.

This chain joins TRBV18 and TRBJ1-3; D is possibly TRBD1 (5 bases). From germline, CDR1 is KGHSH and CDR2 LQKENI. This CDR3 region has 18 residues. Trimming shortened V by 0 bases and J by 3 bases, and 18 bases separated the two germline ends. The CDR3 DNA is TGTGCCAGCTCACCACCCGGTGGGGGACGCTTCGTTGGAAACACCATATATTTT. This encodes CASSPPGGGRFVGNTIYF.

This clonotype was found a few times. The chain carries TRBV25-1 and TRBJ2-7; 9 bases match TRBD2. V shed 4 bases, J shed 4 bases, and the junction held 8 bases outside the gene matches. Germline loops: CDR1 MGHDK, CDR2 SYGVNS. The CDR3 sequence is 15 residues long. The CDR3 DNA reads as TGTGCCAGCAGTGCCAGCCTAGCGGGATCGTACGAGCAGTACTTC. Its protein product is CASSASLAGSYEQYF.

At least ten counts were recorded for this clonotype. J is TRBJ1-2 and V is TRBV28; no definite D call. The CDR3 extends over 11 amino acids. Germline values: CDR1 MDHEN, CDR2 SYDVKM. V was cut by 3 bases and J by 7 bases, with 6 bases left in between. The CDR3 nucleotides are TGTGCCAGCAGTTTCGGGTCTGGCTACACCTTC. Translating it yields CASSFGSGYTF.